This T cell receptor beta chain was profiled in a study of blood T cell repertoires in COVID-19. Study details: The study drew acute and convalescent COVID-19 samples from the United States, Italy and Spain. Sample material is recorded as cDNA or gDNA derived from T cells, B-cell-depleted T cells, or PBMCs.

This CDR3 region has 16 residues. CDR1 and CDR2 (germline): SGHTA, FQGNSA. Trimming pared 5 bases from V and 4 bases from J, leaving 19 bases between. As handled by the study authors: Reference gene primer amplification gave nucleated cell count estimates. Sequencing used immunoSEQ multiplex PCR; TCRdb keeps in-frame clones, though not all of them. From that table come the V and J calls and clone size; the DNA was used to work out D and trimming. This table holds about 670,000 clones, just under 90% found once. Sequencing used peripheral blood. The V and J genes are TRBV7-2 and TRBJ2-3; D might be TRBD2 (6 bases). This receptor was identified in a woman aged 18-29 years with acute or convalescent COVID-19. CDR3 amino acids: CASSPGTPLDPDTQYF. The CDR3 bases are TGTGCCAGCAGCCCCGGGACTCCCCTCGACCCAGATACGCAGTATTTT.